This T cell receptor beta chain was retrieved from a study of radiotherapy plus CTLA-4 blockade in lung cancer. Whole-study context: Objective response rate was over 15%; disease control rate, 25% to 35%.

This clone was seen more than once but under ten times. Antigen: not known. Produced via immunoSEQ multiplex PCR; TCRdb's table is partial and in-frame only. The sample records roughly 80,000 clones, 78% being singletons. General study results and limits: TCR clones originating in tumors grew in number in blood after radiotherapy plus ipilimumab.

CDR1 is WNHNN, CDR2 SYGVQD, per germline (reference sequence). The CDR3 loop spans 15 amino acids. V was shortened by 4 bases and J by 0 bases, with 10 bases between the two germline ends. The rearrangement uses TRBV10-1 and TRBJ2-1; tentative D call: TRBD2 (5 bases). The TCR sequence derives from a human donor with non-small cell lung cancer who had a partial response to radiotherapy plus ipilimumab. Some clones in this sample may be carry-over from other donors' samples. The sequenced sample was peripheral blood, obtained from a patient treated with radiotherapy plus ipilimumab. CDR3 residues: CASSGQRSSYNEQFF. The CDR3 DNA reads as TGCGCCAGCAGTGGCCAGCGGTCCTCCTACAATGAGCAGTTCTTC.